Listed below are T cell receptor beta chains from one sample, sequenced in a study of blood T cell repertoires in COVID-19. Assay: immunoSEQ multiplex PCR; the TCRdb copy retains only in-frame clones and omits some. Found here are 200,000 to 250,000 clones, 75% to 95% of them singletons; the top ten hold approximately 2%. The sample consisted of PBMCs or T cells enriched from blood (not recorded which). Receptors originate from a young woman who had recovered from COVID-19. Both conserved end residues are part of each CDR3. The D gene is left open where the match is weak. Not all rows give a size; the values are once, few, many and, for expanded clones, a class.

CASSHTSGGPDTQYF	TGTGCCAGCAGCCATACTAGCGGGGGCCCCGATACGCAGTATTTT	TRBJ2-3	TRBV7-3	TRBD2	.
CASSIASSGQGTFF	TGTGCCAGTAGTATAGCGAGTTCGGGACAGGGGACTTTCTTT	TRBJ1-1	TRBV19	TRBD1	.
CATSDRRRDGYTF	TGTGCCACCAGTGACCGGAGGCGGGATGGCTACACCTTC	TRBJ1-2	TRBV24-1	.	once
CASRSWGGSNYGYTF	TGTGCCAGTAGAAGCTGGGGAGGATCTAACTATGGCTACACCTTC	TRBJ1-2	TRBV19	.	.
CSVEFRDRGREQYF	TGCAGCGTTGAATTCCGGGACAGGGGAAGGGAGCAGTACTTC	TRBJ2-7	TRBV29-1	TRBD1	.
CASSPRTSGGNEQFF	TGTGCCAGCAGCCCTCGGACTAGCGGGGGCAATGAGCAGTTCTTC	TRBJ2-1	TRBV9	TRBD2	.
CASSGDRGSNQPQHF	TGTGCCAGCAGCGGAGACAGGGGTAGCAATCAGCCCCAGCATTTT	TRBJ1-5	TRBV2	TRBD1	.
CASSSGFRNTEAFF	TGTGCCAGTAGTTCGGGGTTCCGGAACACTGAAGCTTTCTTT	TRBJ1-1	TRBV19	.	once
CASSEALRNQPQHF	TGTGCCAGCAGTGAAGCGCTCAGGAATCAGCCCCAGCATTTT	TRBJ1-5	TRBV6-1	.	once
CASSPTTGKVDTEAFF	TGTGCCAGCAGCCCAACAACAGGGAAGGTGGACACTGAAGCTTTCTTT	TRBJ1-1	TRBV11-1	.	.
CASSLQGYEQYF	TGTGCCAGCAGCTTGCAGGGCTACGAGCAGTACTTC	TRBJ2-7	TRBV5-6	.	.
CASSVGQGAGGYTF	TGCGCCAGCAGTGTCGGACAGGGGGCGGGTGGCTACACCTTC	TRBJ1-2	TRBV10-2	TRBD1	.
CASSARGQGAVSYEQYF	TGTGCCAGCAGCGCGCGGGGACAGGGGGCAGTCTCCTACGAGCAGTACTTC	TRBJ2-7	TRBV11-2	TRBD1	.
CASSLMGQGRGEQYF	TGTGCCAGCAGCTTGATGGGACAGGGGAGAGGCGAGCAGTACTTC	TRBJ2-7	TRBV5-6	TRBD1	.
CASSLNQVNSNQPQHF	TGCGCCAGCAGCCTCAACCAGGTAAATAGCAATCAGCCCCAGCATTTT	TRBJ1-5	TRBV4-1	.	.
CAIRGTGTNTGELFF	TGTGCCATCAGGGGGACAGGAACGAACACCGGGGAGCTGTTTTTT	TRBJ2-2	TRBV10-3	TRBD1	.
CATSRDQGAHNEQFF	TGTGCCACCAGCAGAGATCAGGGGGCTCACAATGAGCAGTTCTTC	TRBJ2-1	TRBV15	TRBD1	once
CASSPRQGQPQHF	TGTGCCAGCAGTCCTCGTCAGGGTCAGCCCCAGCATTTT	TRBJ1-5	TRBV6-5	.	.
CASGLTRGGQGGRNQPQHF	TGTGCTAGTGGTTTGACACGGGGGGGGCAGGGAGGAAGAAATCAGCCCCAGCATTTT	TRBJ1-5	TRBV12-5	.	.
CASSMGHSNRASHRGYTQYF	TGTGCCAGTAGTATGGGACACTCAAATCGGGCTAGCCATCGGGGATATACGCAGTATTTT	TRBJ2-3	TRBV19	.	.
CASSFRNEKLFF	TGTGCCAGCAGTTTCCGTAATGAAAAACTGTTTTTT	TRBJ1-4	TRBV27	.	.
CASSQLSWTSGRSETQYF	TGTGCCAGCAGCCAGCTGTCTTGGACTAGCGGGAGATCGGAGACCCAGTACTTC	TRBJ2-5	TRBV5-8	TRBD2	.
CASSTHGKNEKLFF	TGTGCCAGCAGCACCCACGGGAAAAATGAAAAACTGTTTTTT	TRBJ1-4	TRBV3-1/TRBV3-2	.	.
CASSLVRMRSYNEQFF	TGTGCCAGCAGCTTAGTGCGAATGCGCTCCTACAATGAGCAGTTCTTC	TRBJ2-1	TRBV7-2	.	.
CASSQTGNTEAFF	TGTGCCAGCAGCCAGACAGGGAACACTGAAGCTTTCTTT	TRBJ1-1	TRBV14	.	.
CASSLDWYTEAFF	TGTGCCAGCAGTTTAGACTGGTACACTGAAGCTTTCTTT	TRBJ1-1	TRBV28	.	.
CASSIVFGGNSYNEQFF	TGTGCCAGTAGTATAGTCTTCGGCGGAAACTCCTACAATGAGCAGTTCTTC	TRBJ2-1	TRBV19	.	once
CASSLGQNYGYTF	TGTGCCAGCAGCCTCGGACAAAACTATGGCTACACCTTC	TRBJ1-2	TRBV9	.	once
CASSQGTANTEAFF	TGTGCCAGCAGCCAAGGGACAGCCAACACTGAAGCTTTCTTT	TRBJ1-1	TRBV7-2	TRBD1	.
CASSPWEHNEQFF	TGCGCCAGCAGCCCTTGGGAGCACAATGAGCAGTTCTTC	TRBJ2-1	TRBV4-1	.	once
CASSIRDREETQYF	TGTGCCAGCAGCATCCGGGACAGGGAAGAGACCCAGTACTTC	TRBJ2-5	TRBV6-2/TRBV6-3	TRBD1	.
CASSFTQGRADTEAFF	TGTGCCAGCAGTTTCACCCAGGGCCGTGCGGATACTGAAGCTTTCTTT	TRBJ1-1	TRBV28	.	.
CASSLAVQRTGELFF	TGTGCCAGCAGCTTAGCGGTCCAGCGGACCGGGGAGCTGTTTTTT	TRBJ2-2	TRBV7-2	.	.
CASNEQGTGGTEAFF	TGCGCCAGCAATGAGCAGGGGACAGGCGGCACTGAAGCTTTCTTT	TRBJ1-1	TRBV5-1	TRBD1	.
CASSGGGLPEEQPQHF	TGTGCCAGCAGTGGGGGGGGACTTCCCGAAGAACAGCCCCAGCATTTT	TRBJ1-5	TRBV6-1	.	.
CASSLDRQLNTEAFF	TGTGCCAGCAGTTTAGATAGACAGCTGAACACTGAAGCTTTCTTT	TRBJ1-1	TRBV27	.	.
CASSPGRRFGYTF	TGTGCCAGCAGCCCCGGGCGGAGGTTTGGCTACACCTTC	TRBJ1-2	TRBV7-2	.	.
CASSLQAGGDYEQYF	TGTGCCAGCAGTTTGCAAGCGGGGGGCGACTACGAGCAGTACTTC	TRBJ2-7	TRBV28	TRBD2	.
CASSFVAVNMNTEAFF	TGTGCCAGCAGTTTCGTGGCAGTAAATATGAACACTGAAGCTTTCTTT	TRBJ1-1	TRBV6-2/TRBV6-3	.	few
CSARLTRGYTF	TGCAGTGCTAGACTTACTAGGGGCTACACCTTC	TRBJ1-2	TRBV20-1	.	few